This TCR beta chain comes out of a study of CD8+ T cells in alopecia areata. Study-level information: Affected scalp percentage set treated patients' severity scores. The study, taken as a whole, reports: Relative to normal scalp, lesional scalp, especially alopecia totalis/universalis, showed higher clonality. Any link of baseline CD8+ expansion to response, resting on one nonresponder, remains uncertain.

Remarks on this clone: Its specificity is unknown.

The CDR3 totals 13 residues. Germline CDR1 is KGHSH and CDR2 is LQKENI. V was trimmed by 3 bases and J by 4 bases, leaving 9 bases between them. Sample treatment: oral pan-JAK inhibitor, 5-10 mg twice daily. Extracted RNA was reverse transcribed into cDNA, the sequencing template. Assay used: immunoSEQ multiplex PCR; TCRdb lists only in-frame clones, some missing. The sample has about 120,000 clones, about 50% seen once; the top ten hold roughly 0.45%. This receptor was identified in a human donor with alopecia areata. The sample here was CD4+ T cells sorted from blood, taken at week 4, from a patient treated with tofacitinib. The V call is TRBV18, the J call TRBJ1-2; the D is unclear. The CDR3 bases are TGTGCCAGCTCACCGCGGCTAACCTATGGCTACACCTTC. It encodes CASSPRLTYGYTF.